Each of the 5 T cell receptor beta chains below was sequenced from the same sample in a study of T cell repertoires in aging, cancer and after chemotherapy. A mixed TRB-A/B primer pool amplified rearranged TRB by multiplex touch-down PCR. TCRdb reprocessed the multiplex PCR reads via MiXCR and lists one record per CDR3 protein. The data contain roughly 4,600 distinct CDR3 sequences, 20% to 25% of them singletons. Amplification of TCR beta used genomic DNA extracted from peripheral blood. The sequencing sample was made of blood. These receptor sequences come from a human donor in good health. The donor label of this sample is uncertain.

The rearrangement links TRBV5-4 to TRBJ2-5; 12 positions agree with TRBD2. The J segment lost 9 bases and the V segment lost 5 bases, leaving 2 bases of the junction unmatched. The germline CDR1 and CDR2 sequences are SGHNT and YYREEE (reference sequence). CDR3 size: 12 residues. CDR3 in amino acids: CASSSSGRAQYF. The CDR3 nucleotides read TGTGCCAGCAGTTCTAGCGGGAGGGCCCAGTACTTC.

By share, this clonotype counts as medium-sized. This chain uses TRBV30 with TRBJ1-2; D possibly corresponds to TRBD1 (6 bases). V gave up 3 bases and J gave up 7 bases, with 15 bases separating them. Germline values: CDR1 GTSNPN, CDR2 SVGIG (reference sequence). The CDR3 sequence is 13 residues long. CDR3 in amino acids: CAWSLSGGLGYTF. The CDR3 DNA is TGTGCCTGGAGCCTTTCCGGGGGGCTTGGCTACACCTTC. The entire variable domain, with the rest obtained from reference TRBV30 and TRBJ1-2, is as follows: SQTIHQWPATLVQPVGSPLSLECTVEGTSNPNLYWYRQAAGRGLQLLFYSVGIGQISSEVPQNLSASRPQDRQFILSSKKLLLSDSGFYLCAWSLSGGLGYTFGSGTRLTVV.

By share, this clonotype counts as medium-sized. The genes are TRBV13 and TRBJ1-2, with 8 bases lining up with TRBD1. Losses at the gene ends were 2 bases for V and 4 bases for J; bases not matched to a gene: 3. CDR1 PRHDT and CDR2 FYEKMQ come from the germline V gene (reference sequence). The CDR3 runs 14 residues. CDR3 loop: CASSLRGTGYGYTF. In DNA, the CDR3 is TGTGCCAGCAGCTTACGGGGGACAGGCTATGGCTACACCTTC.

This clonotype is medium-sized (0.01 to 0.1%) in the sample. V and J are TRBV6-1 and TRBJ2-7; tentatively, D is TRBD1 (7 bases). Germline CDR1 and CDR2: MNHNS and SASEGT. The CDR3 sequence is 17 residues long. Trimming shortened V by 5 bases and J by 3 bases, and 23 bases separated the two germline ends. The CDR3 protein is CASSPPGRGVSNYEQYF. The CDR3, as DNA: TGTGCCAGCAGTCCCCCGGGCAGGGGGGTCAGTAACTACGAGCAGTACTTC.

This chain uses TRBV5-5 with TRBJ2-1; TRBD2 aligns across 11 bases. The CDR3 runs to 15 residues. Trimming took 2 bases from V and 8 from J; bases not matched to a gene: 6. The germline gives CDR1 SGHKS, CDR2 YYEKEE (reference sequence). CDR3 nucleotides: TGTGCCAGCAGCTTCTCTAGCGGGGGGCTCCATGAGCAGTTCTTC. This gives the protein CASSFSSGGLHEQFF. Full variable domain (remainder filled in from reference TRBV5-5 and TRBJ2-1): DAGVTQSPTHLIKTRGQQVTLRCSPISGHKSVSWYQQVLGQGPQFIFQYYEKEERGRGNFPDRFSARQFPNYSSELNVNALLLGDSALYLCASSFSSGGLHEQFFGPGTRLTVL.